This T cell receptor (beta chain) was sequenced in a study of blood T cell repertoires in COVID-19. The CDR3 extends over 17 amino acids. CDR1 and CDR2 (germline): KGHSH, LQKENI. Trimming took off 2 bases at V and 6 bases at J, with 21 bases between the two ends. This clone was seen once. The data were produced by immunoSEQ multiplex PCR, yet TCRdb's version contains in-frame clones alone and is incomplete. The sample contains 100,000 to 150,000 clones, about 80% of which appear only once. The chain links TRBV18 to TRBJ2-3; possible D gene TRBD1, 6 bases. Source material: peripheral blood. The clonotype originates from a man in his sixties with acute or convalescent COVID-19. CDR3 sequence: CASSPIPPGVPPDTQYF. CDR3 nucleotides: TGTGCCAGCTCACCAATCCCGCCAGGGGTTCCCCCCGATACGCAGTATTTT.